These T cell receptor beta chains were read from a single sample in a study of cytomegalovirus exposure and HLA in healthy donors. Some clones are missing from TCRdb's copy, which holds only in-frame ones; the method was immunoSEQ multiplex PCR. Among 100,000 to 150,000 clones listed, over 70% were seen once. The sample taken for sequencing was PBMCs. The receptors here all came from a woman in her late teens or twenties in good health and CMV-seronegative. The CDR3 runs from the conserved cysteine through the conserved F or W. The D gene is left open where the match is weak. Size is omitted from some rows. Given values are once, few, many or a class for expanded clones.

V gene	J gene	CDR3 length	clone size	D gene	CDR3 DNA	CDR3 protein
TRBV6-5	TRBJ2-7	14	-	-	TGTGCCAGCAGTCTCACTAGGCCCACCTACGAGCAGTACTTC	CASSLTRPTYEQYF
TRBV10-1	TRBJ1-1	11	-	-	TGCGCCAGCAGTGACCGGTACAGGGTTTTCTTT	CASSDRYRVFF
TRBV4-1	TRBJ1-4	16	-	-	TGCGCCAGCAGCCAAGGGGACCGGGGGGGAGGAGAAAAACTGTTTTTT	CASSQGDRGGGEKLFF
TRBV19	TRBJ2-3	13	-	TRBD1	TGTGCCAGTAGTAACCAGGGGGCAGATACGCAGTATTTT	CASSNQGADTQYF
TRBV5-4	TRBJ2-1	16	-	TRBD1	TGTGCCAGCACCTTGGGGGACAGCGGAGCTTACAATGAGCAGTTCTTC	CASTLGDSGAYNEQFF
TRBV6-1	TRBJ1-4	15	-	TRBD1	TGTGCCAGCAGTGAATCCAGGGGGCTTCGCGAAAAACTGTTTTTT	CASSESRGLREKLFF
TRBV5-4	TRBJ1-1	14	-	-	TGTGCCATCCTAAGGGGTATAGGAGAAACTGAAGCTTTCTTT	CAILRGIGETEAFF
TRBV29-1	TRBJ2-1	16	-	-	TGCAGCGTTGAAGATTCTAGCAGCATCTTCTACAATGAGCAGTTCTTC	CSVEDSSSIFYNEQFF
TRBV19	TRBJ1-5	15	few	-	TGTGCCAGTAGCTATGATGACAGACAAGATCAGCCCCAGCATTTT	CASSYDDRQDQPQHF
TRBV27	TRBJ2-1	17	-	TRBD2	TGTGCCAGCAGCCCTGGCACTAGCGGGAGGCGGTTCGGTGAGCAGTTCTTC	CASSPGTSGRRFGEQFF
TRBV14	TRBJ2-7	16	-	-	TGTGCCAGCAGCTTAAGCGGCACCCGGGGGGCTTACGAGCAGTACTTC	CASSLSGTRGAYEQYF
TRBV7-9	TRBJ2-7	14	-	TRBD1	TGTGCCAGCAGCCCCCGGGACAGGGAATACGAGCAGTACTTC	CASSPRDREYEQYF
TRBV19	TRBJ1-1	13	few	TRBD1	TGTGCCAGTACCAAACAGGGGACATTTGAAGCTTTCTTT	CASTKQGTFEAFF
TRBV30	TRBJ2-1	12	-	TRBD2	TGTGCCTGGCTAGCGGGAAACAATGAGCAGTTCTTC	CAWLAGNNEQFF
TRBV2	TRBJ2-3	15	-	-	TGTGCCAGCAGGGATCTAGCGGACAGTACAGATACGCAGTATTTT	CASRDLADSTDTQYF
TRBV7-2	TRBJ2-3	17	-	TRBD2	TGTGCCAGCAGCTTAAGCGGGGGGCGATTCTTATCGGATACGCAGTATTTT	CASSLSGGRFLSDTQYF
TRBV14	TRBJ1-1	13	-	-	TGTGCCAGCAGCCAAGATCGGGCAGGGGAAGCTTTCTTT	CASSQDRAGEAFF
TRBV28	TRBJ1-3	14	-	TRBD1	TGTGCCAGCAGTTACACGGGACAGGGAAACACCATATATTTT	CASSYTGQGNTIYF
TRBV6-5	TRBJ2-1	15	-	TRBD2	TGTGCCAGCAGTCCCGGGACTAGCAGTTACAATGAGCAGTTCTTC	CASSPGTSSYNEQFF
TRBV19	TRBJ2-2	15	-	-	TGTGCCAGTAGAACACGGGAGAGTTACACCGGGGAGCTGTTTTTT	CASRTRESYTGELFF
TRBV5-1	TRBJ2-7	15	-	-	TGCGCCAGCAGCTTGGACCTAGGTATTGGAAGCGAGCAGTACTTC	CASSLDLGIGSEQYF
TRBV11-2	TRBJ2-1	16	few	-	TGTGCCAGCAGCTTAGATTACACAGGGCGCGACAATGAGCAGTTCTTC	CASSLDYTGRDNEQFF
TRBV6-5	TRBJ1-5	15	once	TRBD1	TGTGCCAGCAGTGGTGGACAGGGAAGGCATCAGCCCCAGCATTTT	CASSGGQGRHQPQHF
TRBV14	TRBJ1-1	13	-	TRBD1	TGTGCCAGCAGCCAAGTCGGGACAGGAGAAGCTTTCTTT	CASSQVGTGEAFF
TRBV7-2	TRBJ1-1	17	few	-	TGTGCCAGCAGCTTAGGAGGCGGTGAGCAGCTCGGCACTGAAGCTTTCTTT	CASSLGGGEQLGTEAFF
TRBV11-1	TRBJ2-7	14	-	TRBD2	TGTGCCAGCAGTATGGGACTAGCGTCCAGCGAGCAGTACTTC	CASSMGLASSEQYF
TRBV7-2	TRBJ2-7	15	-	-	TGTGCCAGCAGCTTACTGGGAGTCGTTCCCTACGAGCAGTACTTC	CASSLLGVVPYEQYF
TRBV6-5	TRBJ2-6	15	-	TRBD1	TGTGCCAGCAGGTATGCCGGGACAGGCACCAACGTCCTGACTTTC	CASRYAGTGTNVLTF